The present entry profiles one T cell receptor (beta chain) with its context. This CDR3 has 16 residues. CDR1 and CDR2 from the germline V gene are KGHSH and LQKENI. Trimming took 5 bases from V and 9 from J; bases not matched to a gene: 11. Some clones are missing from TCRdb's copy, which holds only in-frame ones; the method was immunoSEQ multiplex PCR. The table records fewer than 150,000 clones, about nine tenths of them present only once. This sample is drawn from a study of blood T cell repertoires in COVID-19. Overall study: T cells, B-cell-depleted T cells, or PBMCs provided the cDNA or gDNA that served as material.

The sequence was obtained from a man between 50 and 59 years old with active or convalescent COVID-19. This rearrangement joins TRBV18 to TRBJ2-1; 12 bases agree with TRBD2. The sequenced sample was peripheral blood. DNA for the CDR3: TGTGCCAGCTCAGATCGACTAGCGGGAGCTTCGGGTGAGCAGTTCTTC. Encoded protein: CASSDRLAGASGEQFF.